Listed here is a single T cell receptor (beta chain). Its specificity is unknown. The data were obtained in a study of cytomegalovirus exposure and HLA in healthy donors. Study-wide results and caveats: Reports indicated that the classifier achieved high specificity and sensitivity in diagnosing cytomegalovirus status. The study found most TCR sequences rare, yet found some public TCRs in many donors. CMV antigen specificity of three CMV-associated chains was confirmed in vitro.

Measured with immunoSEQ multiplex PCR; TCRdb has only the in-frame clones, and not every one. The table includes 65,000 to 90,000 clones, around nine tenths detected once. The sequenced material came from PBMCs. This receptor was identified in a woman aged 18-29 years in good health and CMV-seropositive.

The CDR3 region is CASSITLSMSTDTQYF. DNA of the CDR3: TGTGCCAGCAGCATTACACTTAGCATGAGCACAGATACGCAGTATTTT. This chain connects TRBV7-9 to TRBJ2-3, with D unclear. This CDR3 is 16 amino acids long. V was cut by 5 bases and J by 0 bases, with 15 bases left in between. Germline V lookup: CDR1 SEHNR, CDR2 FQNEAQ (reference sequence).